This T cell receptor (beta chain) was captured by sequencing in a study of Ad26.COV2.S vaccination and SARS-CoV-2 variants. Stated treatment: around 19 received Ad26.COV2.S at low or high dose, single or two shots; several received placebo; per-sample allocation not given. All samples were drawn on day 63, counting from the first vaccine or placebo injection. The CDR3 runs to 13 residues. V shed 5 bases and J shed 3 bases, with 8 bases lying between them. Germline V lookup: CDR1 SGHAT, CDR2 FQNNGV. The table came from immunoSEQ multiplex PCR; TCRdb's copy has only in-frame clones and leaves some out. Of about 350,000 clones in the sample, about 88% were seen once.

The V and J genes are TRBV11-2 and TRBJ1-5, with D unresolved. The sequences come from peripheral blood, collected in a trial of Ad26.COV2.S vaccine versus placebo. This receptor was obtained from a person aged 18-65 years who received the Ad26.COV2.S COVID-19 vaccine or a placebo. The CDR3 spells CASSVYSNQPQHF. In DNA form, the CDR3 reads TGTGCCAGCAGCGTCTACTCCAATCAGCCCCAGCATTTT. Full variable domain (outside the CDR3, taken from reference TRBV11-2 and TRBJ1-5): EAGVAQSPRYKIIEKRQSVAFWCNPISGHATLYWYQQILGQGPKLLIQFQNNGVVDDSQLPKDRFSAERLKGVDSTLKIQPAKLEDSAVYLCASSVYSNQPQHFGDGTRLSIL.